This note documents a single TCR beta chain sequence. Its antigen remains unidentified. A read error may be the cause here, since a much bigger clone is one base away. Measured from the cysteine to the phenylalanine, the CDR3 is 13 residues long. The entry retains the CDR3 DNA only, 39 bases that are in frame from base 1. V is trimmed back by 5 bases and J by 2 bases, and the junction contains 3 bases that no gene match accounts for. CDR1 is given as SGHAT and CDR2 as FQNNGV, both from the germline V gene. This sample stems from a study of cytomegalovirus exposure and HLA in healthy donors (dated by TCRdb to the late 2010s). About the investigation overall: An earlier analysis of approximately 550 of the donors reported about 250 Gb of sequence data and roughly 110 million unique TCR beta sequences from some 180 million T cells. HLA typing included class I and class II loci at four-digit resolution. An earlier analysis of approximately 640 of the donors applied high-throughput TCR beta sequencing to assess whether each TCR beta V gene segment acted as functional or pseudogenic. In a later analysis, previously published TCR beta repertoires from several hundred donors were re-analyzed and high-resolution HLA genotyping was added so that TCR occurrence patterns could be studied. Every discovery cohort repertoire had been produced on one sequencing platform. An early release covering about 600 HLA-typed donors comprised roughly 300 gigabases of sequencing data and approximately 80 million unique TCR sequences. The later analysis used no new phenotypic data to find candidate immune exposures, relying instead on TCR beta sequences and their occurrence across donors. The study aimed to test whether cataloging public T cell receptors could reveal signatures of past pathogen exposure. High-throughput TCR immunosequencing, statistical association of individual TCRs with disease status, and machine learning were combined to predict cytomegalovirus infection status. A later genetic analysis used genome-wide SNP genotypes for about three fifths of the 666 donors, treating that subset as a discovery cohort. In addition to the first cohort of 666 subjects, a separate validation cohort of approximately 130 different subjects was used. Among the roughly 400 genotyped donors, around 81% belonged to the genetic ancestry cluster associated with self-reported Caucasian donors. Four to six DR-DQ haplotypes were handled as single units for association and clustering because linkage in the cohort was strong. On average, roughly 250,000 unique TCR beta nucleotide sequences were sequenced per donor among more than 350 genotyped donors of the cohort, with 15% to 20% of those sequences being non-productive. The number of typed donors differed by locus: roughly 629-630 for A, B, C, DRB1 and DQB1; 500 to 550 for DQA1; around 610 for DPA1; and some 450 for DPB1. Donor age, sex, ethnicity and CMV serostatus were compiled alongside the repertoire data. The study profiled the T cell repertoires of under 700 subjects by immunosequencing and related them to cytomegalovirus serostatus.

Libraries were constructed by the immunoSEQ multiplex PCR assay. For the multiplex PCR, a mixture combining 60 forward primers for TCR Vbeta segments and 13 reverse primers for TCR Jbeta segments was used. The CDR3 region of rearranged TCR beta genes was amplified from genomic DNA by a multiplex PCR assay. The Illumina HiSeq System was used to sequence the amplified TCR beta libraries as 87-base-pair reads. The authors processed their data as follows. Across the 500 to 750 repertoires, a later analysis counted roughly 84 million unique TCR beta chains, some 11 million of which were shared by at least two donors. Raw reads were error-corrected and collapsed into unique sequences with a nearest-neighbor algorithm that merged closely related sequences to remove PCR and sequencing errors. Alignment of CDR3 sequences to IMGT reference sequences was used to assign V, D and J gene segments. For a sequence to be retained, at least a six-nucleotide match to both a V gene segment and a J gene segment was required. Rearrangements were called productive when the CDR3 lacked stop codons and stayed in frame with V and J; all others were non-productive. Following IMGT convention, CDR3 was defined as the stretch from the second conserved V-encoded cysteine up to the conserved J-encoded phenylalanine. Sequences without an unambiguous match to a single V gene segment were excluded from the earlier analysis of 450 to 750 of the donors. An earlier analysis of around 600 of the donors classified V segments as functional when productive rearrangements were above 56.7% and as segregating when the standard deviation between donors was above 5%. A statistical classification framework was developed to diagnose cytomegalovirus status using the catalog of TCR beta chain sequences. A later analysis assigned V and J genes by comparing TCR nucleotide sequences with IMGT/GENE-DB human TR gene sequences. Using the TCRdist pipeline, a later analysis assigned CDR3 sequences along with most-parsimonious VDJ recombination scenarios. In a later analysis, each TCR beta chain was defined by its CDR3 amino acid sequence together with its V-gene family, and reads lacking a unique V-gene family were excluded. In a later analysis, around 600 highly shared, low-generation-probability nucleotide sequences were removed to address suspected cross-contamination and a sequencing artifact. For each public chain, a later analysis derived a clonal expansion index from normalized ranks of inferred template counts within each repertoire. In a later analysis, generation probabilities were computed using a VDJ recombination model fitted to out-of-frame rearrangements, and the results were checked against IGoR. Hypergeometric tests were used in a later analysis to score TCR-TCR, TCR-HLA and TCR-CMV co-occurrence, with a repertoire-size bias correction applied to the TCR pairs. False discovery rates were estimated in a later analysis by permuting HLA or CMV assignments 20 times. In a later analysis, co-occurring TCRs were grouped with DBSCAN, and TCRdist sequence similarity was added when clustering was performed within HLA-allele-positive subsets. Repertoires with fewer than 30,000 or more than 120,000 public chains were left out of co-occurrence clustering, as were five repertoires with anomalous nucleotide sharing. TCRdb obtained this table from immuneACCESS and retained in-frame rearrangements with V and J assigned. These tables miss some clones; where compared with another copy, unresolved V genes account for less than half of the shortfall, and the remainder is unexplained. The V and J calls and the clone size are those of that table, but D and trimming were determined from the DNA. The sample yields approximately 60,000 clones; about 80% were counted once. The ten most abundant clones make up around 4.5% of the sample.

The cohort comprised 550 to 700 healthy bone marrow donors. Cohort members were all nominally healthy when sampled, although unrecorded immune exposures were likely present. The donor tested CMV seronegative and was one of the 352 seronegative cohort members. Each donor provided a peripheral blood sample, and peripheral blood mononuclear cells were used for TCR beta sequencing. The Qiagen DNeasy Blood Extraction Kit was used to extract genomic DNA from the blood cell samples. What the work shows at the level of the full study, not this receptor alone: According to a later analysis, most CMV-associated TCR beta chains appeared to be HLA-restricted, and the HLA associations seemed to be driven largely by CMV exposure. In a later genetic analysis, fewer N-insertions in productive TCRs were reported among donors in an Asian-associated ancestry cluster than the roughly 700-donor mean. Because HLA typing was missing for some donors at each locus, association tests included only the typed subset. Strong co-occurrence of HLA alleles, especially DR and DQ, made assigning TCR associations to individual alleles difficult. A further reported finding was that TCR beta sequences accurately predicted the HLA-A and HLA-B alleles for most subjects in the first cohort. The classifier was reported to diagnose cytomegalovirus status with high specificity and sensitivity in both the original cohort and the validation cohort. Most TCR sequences were seen in very few donors, while some public TCRs were found in many individuals. A total of fewer than 200 TCR beta chains were listed by the study as associated with cytomegalovirus. Several of the top co-occurrence clusters appeared to be linked to parvovirus B19, influenza, CMV and Epstein-Barr virus, according to a later analysis. The cohort was sequenced for TCR beta chains only, and without alpha or paired-chain data the features that could be detected were limited. Sequencing depth was assumed to be roughly uniform across donors in the presence/absence analyses, though that assumption may not hold. An earlier analysis of several hundred of the donors showed that most TCR beta V segments appeared in productive rearrangements either about 87% or about 30% of the time, which broadly matched IMGT annotations. A group of highly shared sequence variants was considered likely to be a technical artifact of the sequencing pipeline. Immune exposure information for the cohort was limited to CMV serostatus. The authors suggested that the approach could potentially be generalized to other disease states and immunological phenotypes. V-gene and J-gene trimming of TCR beta chains was associated with a missense DCLRE1C variant in a later genetic analysis, and the association was replicated in an independent cohort. Three of the identified cytomegalovirus-associated TCR beta chains were confirmed in vitro to be specific for cytomegalovirus antigens. A later analysis found that HLA-associated TCR beta chains were more clonally expanded and had lower generation probabilities than equally common non-associated chains. Because counts were too low, some 17 rarely observed V segments, including chromosome 9 orphons, were left out of the earlier analysis of approximately 500 of the donors. In a later analysis, the rate of TCR association differed among HLA loci, with DRB1 alleles having the most associated TCRs and HLA-C alleles having the fewest. Linkage disequilibrium might explain the correlated functional status among segregating V segments, but an unknown experimental factor could not be excluded. A later analysis associated 17,000 or so TCR beta sequences with specific HLA alleles at a false discovery rate of 0.05. The 87-base-pair reads could not distinguish some IMGT-functional V segments, including TRBV6-2 and TRBV6-3, so those segments were excluded.

The specimen sequenced was PBMCs. The sequence joins TRBV11-2 to TRBJ2-7, with 7 bases aligning to TRBD1. This receptor was taken from a man aged 25-45 years in good health and CMV-seronegative. At the DNA level, the sequence is TGTGCCAGCAGCACCGGGACAGCCTACGAGCAGTACTTC. It specifies CASSTGTAYEQYF.